The 18 T cell receptor beta chains below come from one sample, sequenced in a study of T-cell reconstitution after alpha-beta-depleted transplantation in children. During its preparation, the TCRbeta library received unique molecular identifiers. TCRdb called the PCR reads again in MiXCR, with one record for every CDR3 protein. The repertoire consists of about 610,000 distinct CDR3 sequences, with 10% occurring once and the leading ten covering about 4.3%. Sequencing was performed on PBMCs from the stem cell graft donor, taken from the stem cell graft. The receptors stem from a human donor who donated a stem cell graft to a child with acute myeloid leukemia.

The V call is TRBV6-1, the J call TRBJ1-1, with no clear D. CDR1 is MNHNS, CDR2 SASEGT, per germline. Trimming removed 1 base at V and 1 base at J, with 7 bases between. The CDR3 has 14 residues. The CDR3 loop reads CASSEVFRNTEAFF. CDR3 DNA sequence: TGTGCCAGCAGTGAAGTATTCAGGAACACTGAAGCTTTCTTT.

The sample holds many counts of this clonotype. The CDR3 nucleotides read TGTGCCAGCAGGAGCACAGGGGTGAACACCGGGGAGCTGTTTTTT. Protein product: CASRSTGVNTGELFF. The rearrangement joins TRBV25-1 to TRBJ2-2; 7 nucleotides match TRBD1. V dropped 6 bases and J dropped 1; count of bases not matched to a gene: 5. CDR1 and CDR2 from the germline V gene are MGHDK and SYGVNS. This CDR3 contains 15 residues. Full variable domain (missing parts from reference TRBV25-1 and TRBJ2-2): EADIYQTPRYLVIGTGKKITLECSQTMGHDKMYWYQQDPGMELHLIHYSYGVNSTEKGDLSSESTVSRIRTEHFPLTLESARPSHTSQYLCASRSTGVNTGELFFGEGSRLTVL.

V is TRBV6-4 and J is TRBJ2-1; unclear D gene. In germline, CDR1 is MRHNA, CDR2 SNTAGT. Trimming took off 7 bases at V and 7 bases at J, with 23 bases between the two ends. The CDR3 runs 16 residues. The DNA for the CDR3 is TGTGCCAGCACCACCGATCCCAGTTTTGGCGTAAATGAGCAGTTCTTC. Its translation: CASTTDPSFGVNEQFF.

The V and J genes are TRBV9 and TRBJ2-6; 9 bases are shared with TRBD1. Per germline, CDR1 SGDLS and CDR2 YYNGEE. V was pared by 3 bases and J by 3 bases, with 10 bases of the junction left unmatched. The CDR3 extends over 18 amino acids. The CDR3 here is CASSDRDRESSGANVLTF. The CDR3 coding sequence is TGTGCCAGCAGCGACCGGGACAGGGAGTCGAGTGGGGCCAACGTCCTGACTTTC.

This clonotype was picked up many times. The chain uses TRBV7-2 and TRBJ2-5; D is ambiguous. Germline V gene sequence: CDR1 SGHTA, CDR2 FQGNSA. CDR3 length equals 13 residues. Trimming took 2 bases from V and 4 from J, leaving 8 bases between them. The CDR3 reads CASSLQVRETQYF. The DNA of the CDR3 is TGTGCCAGCAGCTTACAGGTCCGAGAGACCCAGTACTTC. The whole variable domain, remainder taken from reference TRBV7-2 and TRBJ2-5, is GAGVSQSPSNKVTEKGKDVELRCDPISGHTALYWYRQSLGQGLEFLIYFQGNSAPDKSGLPSDRFSAERTGGSVSTLTIQRTQQEDSAVYLCASSLQVRETQYFGPGTRLLVL.

This clonotype occurred a few times. The J gene is TRBJ2-7, the V gene TRBV7-8, with 14 positions matching TRBD2. CDR1 and CDR2 from the germline V gene are SGHVS and FQNEAQ. Germline trimming cut 4 bases from V and 6 bases from J; bases unmatched to any gene: 11. This CDR3 region has 17 residues. CDR3 region: CASSSGLAGVRGSEQYF. The CDR3 coding sequence is TGTGCCAGCAGCTCGGGACTAGCGGGAGTTAGGGGGAGCGAGCAGTACTTC.

In its sample, this clonotype was seen many times. The chain couples TRBV29-1 to TRBJ1-2; a possible D gene is TRBD1 (6 bases). Germline loops: CDR1 SQVTM, CDR2 ANQGSEA. This CDR3 spans 12 amino acids. V shed 7 bases and J shed 3 bases, with 12 bases lying between them. The CDR3 DNA is TGCAGCGGCGGGGGCGGCTACTATGGCTACACCTTC. It is translated as CSGGGGYYGYTF.

Comment on this clonotype: The junction departs from germline at one end; a sequencing error may be responsible. The chain uses TRBV11-2 and TRBJ1-1, with 10 nucleotides matching TRBD1. CDR3 length: 17 residues. Germline V gene lookup returns CDR1 SGHAT and CDR2 FQNNGV. CDR3 DNA sequence: TGTGCCAGCAGCCCTCGATCGACAGGGGGCGGATACACTAAAGCTTTCTTT. Its protein product is CASSPRSTGGGYTKAFF.

V and J are TRBV11-2 and TRBJ2-1; 9 bases line up with TRBD2. CDR3 length equals 15 residues. In germline, CDR1 is SGHAT, CDR2 FQNNGV. The junction had 7 bases not matched to a gene; V was cut back by 5 bases and J by 5 bases. CDR3 loop: CASSPGVAGDNEQFF. DNA for the CDR3: TGTGCCAGCAGCCCCGGGGTAGCGGGAGACAATGAGCAGTTCTTC.

The J gene is TRBJ2-2, the V gene TRBV6-5; TRBD2 is a possible D gene (6 bases). CDR1 and CDR2 from the germline V gene are MNHEY and SVGAGI. This CDR3 has 13 residues. V was trimmed by 2 bases and J by 6 bases, leaving 7 bases between them. This CDR3 reads CASSYTSSGELFF. CDR3 in DNA: TGTGCCAGCAGTTACACTAGCTCCGGGGAGCTGTTTTTT.

This clonotype was counted ten times or more. J is TRBJ1-5 and V is TRBV11-1; maybe TRBD1 (6 bases). Trimming removed 5 bases from V and 4 bases from J, with 9 bases in between. Germline-derived CDR1 and CDR2 are SGHAT and FQDESV (reference sequence). The CDR3 consists of 13 residues. CDR3 sequence (DNA): TGTGCCAGCAGCATAGACAGGAATCAGCCCCAGCATTTT. This codes for CASSIDRNQPQHF.

At least ten counts were recorded for this clonotype. The chain links TRBV7-2 to TRBJ2-5, with unresolved D. V was shortened by 7 bases and J by 4 bases, with 13 bases between the two germline ends. Germline CDR1 and CDR2: SGHTA and FQGNSA. The CDR3 loop spans 13 amino acids. The CDR3 nucleotides read TGTGCCAGCACCCTTGAACGACGAGAGACCCAGTACTTC. Translated, it gives CASTLERRETQYF.

The table lists this clonotype with a few counts. The chain employs TRBV5-1 and TRBJ2-5, with 7 bases matching TRBD1. This CDR3 has 16 residues. The germline CDR1 and CDR2 sequences are SGHRS and YFSETQ. V lost 1 base to trimming and J lost 1 base; unmatched junction nucleotides: 7. The CDR3 reads CASSLSGGTAQETQYF. The DNA of the CDR3 is TGCGCCAGCAGCTTGAGTGGTGGGACAGCCCAAGAGACCCAGTACTTC.

The CDR3 sequence is CASSQGLASETQYF. CDR3 DNA sequence: TGCGCCAGCAGCCAGGGACTAGCATCAGAGACCCAGTACTTC. This rearrangement joins TRBV5-1 to TRBJ2-5; TRBD2 agrees at 9 bases. The junction had 5 bases not matched to a gene; V was cut back by 4 bases and J by 4 bases. The CDR3 is 14 amino acids. Germline CDR1 reads SGHRS; CDR2 reads YFSETQ.

This clonotype came up a few times. The chain carries TRBV12-3 or TRBV12-4 and TRBJ2-2, with D unclear. The CDR3 totals 12 residues. V dropped 5 bases and J dropped 6 bases, with 7 bases sitting between them. The CDR3 DNA reads as TGTGCCAGCAGTCCTCTGCCCGGGGAGCTGTTTTTT. This translates into CASSPLPGELFF.

Many counts were recorded for this clonotype. V gene TRBV7-2 combines with J gene TRBJ1-5; perhaps TRBD1 as D (5 bases). The ends were cut back, 5 bases at V and 4 bases at J, with 21 bases in the middle. The CDR3 runs to 17 residues. Per germline, CDR1 SGHTA and CDR2 FQGNSA. CDR3 coding DNA: TGTGCCAGCAGCAGAGTCGGGTCGGGGCGGGGTAATCAGCCCCAGCATTTT. This sequence encodes CASSRVGSGRGNQPQHF.

The sample holds a few counts of this clonotype. The chain has TRBV20-1 and TRBJ1-2, with D maybe TRBD1 (6 bases). Germline V gene data show CDR1 as DFQATT and CDR2 as SNEGSKA (reference sequence). Trimming shortened V by 3 bases and J by 8 bases, and 13 bases separated the two germline ends. CDR3 length: 12 amino acids. CDR3 region: CSARVAGVGYTF. Written as DNA, the CDR3 is TGCAGTGCTAGGGTAGCAGGGGTGGGCTACACCTTC.

This sequence joins TRBV27 and TRBJ1-1; D ambiguous. CDR3 size: 14 residues. The V gene lost 5 bases and the J gene lost 3 bases, with 13 bases spanning the gap. Germline assignment: CDR1 MNHEY and CDR2 SMNVEV (reference sequence). CDR3 bases: TGTGCCAGCAGTCACCGGACCGAGCACACTGAAGCTTTCTTT. The encoded protein is CASSHRTEHTEAFF.